The present T cell receptor (beta chain) was sequenced within a study of tumor and adjacent non-tumor tissue in lung cancer. Looking at the study overall: There were roughly 11 adenocarcinoma, a couple of squamous cell carcinoma and 1 small cell lung cancer cases. Each sample yielded roughly 4 million productive TCRbeta reads on average. Whole-study results and caveats: Tumor repertoires had a smaller top 100 clone share than normal lung. Tumor tissue had significantly higher TCR diversity than normal lung.

The library came from three nested PCR rounds adapted from ARM-PCR protocols. TCRdb reanalysed the multiplex PCR reads using MiXCR and keeps one entry per CDR3 protein. This sample carries roughly 140,000 distinct CDR3 sequences, around 66% of them seen once, and the ten largest clones take 18%. Points on this clonotype: Antigen unknown. One end of the junction fails to match germline, which may point to a read error.

This sample's RNA came from whole unsorted tissue. The germline V gene encodes CDR1 MDHEN and CDR2 SYDVKM. The CDR3 contains 15 residues. The V and J genes are TRBV28 and TRBJ2-3, with 11 bases aligning to TRBD2. This TCR derives from a man aged 60 to 69 with small cell lung cancer. Sample: lung tumor tissue. This CDR3 reads CACSLRLAGLDTQYF. The CDR3 region has the DNA TGTGCCTGCAGTTTAAGACTAGCGGGATTAGATACGCAGTATTTT.